This T cell receptor (beta chain) was obtained from a study of CD8 T cells in Susac syndrome. Study-level findings and limits: The authors acknowledged that the study's TCR sequencing and HLA analysis involved relatively few individuals.

An amount of RNA that ranged from 0.5 to 1 ug was reverse transcribed with random hexamers. Across 54 Vbeta and 13 Jbeta, TCR beta CDR3 was amplified with immunoSEQ multiplex PCR. A single record per CDR3 protein comes from TCRdb applying MiXCR to the immunoSEQ multiplex PCR reads. Of 250,000 to 300,000 distinct CDR3 sequences in the sample, over 75% were seen once. For this clonotype: The target antigen is unknown.

CDR3 size: 14 residues. V trimming: 8 bases; J trimming: 7 bases; junction bases outside the gene matches: 11. In germline, CDR1 is MDHEN, CDR2 SYDVKM. Sequencing of TCR beta was performed on blood CD8+ and CD4+ T cells. The multiple sclerosis control cohort comprised treatment-naive individuals presenting with stable or active relapsing-remitting disease. The chain joins TRBV28 to TRBJ2-4; TRBD2 matches at 7 bases. The TCR comes from a human donor with multiple sclerosis. The material sequenced was CD8+ T cells from PBMCs. CDR3 residues: CASLQTGGKNIQYF. The CDR3 DNA reads as TGTGCCAGCTTACAAACGGGGGGAAAGAACATTCAGTACTTC.